This is a list of T cell receptor beta chains from one sample in a study of CD8 T cell repertoires and HIV-1 epitope variants. These receptors' antigens are unknown. Generated by immunoSEQ multiplex PCR, the TCRdb table keeps only in-frame clones and is missing some. The top ten clones hold roughly 43% of a sample with thousands of clones, less than 75% of them seen once. Sequencing used cultured CD8+ T cells derived from PBMCs. Receptors were obtained from a male donor with HIV. The CDR3 runs from the conserved cysteine through the conserved F or W. Fields, in order: clone size, D gene, V gene, J gene, CDR3 DNA, CDR3 protein. D genes are given only for firm matches. Size values are once, few and many counts, or a class for expanded clones, and some rows have none.

>.|TRBD2|TRBV5-8|TRBJ2-1
TGTGCCAGCAGCCTGGCTAGCGGGATTGGCAATGAGCAGTTCTTC
CASSLASGIGNEQFF
>.|TRBD1|TRBV19|TRBJ1-1
TGTGCCAGTAGTACTCGGACAGGGAAAAGAACTGAAGCTTTCTTT
CASSTRTGKRTEAFF
>few|.|TRBV14|TRBJ2-7
TGTGCCAGCAGCCAAGTTCCTGTCGACCTGGACGAGCAGTACTTC
CASSQVPVDLDEQYF
>few|TRBD2|TRBV5-1|TRBJ2-1
TGCGCCAGCAGCTTGGCGGGACTAGGGGGCAATGAGCAGTTCTTC
CASSLAGLGGNEQFF
>.|TRBD1|TRBV28|TRBJ2-7
TGTGCCAGCAGTTTTAAGGACAGGGATTACGAGCAGTACTTC
CASSFKDRDYEQYF
>.|.|TRBV27|TRBJ2-7
TGTGCCAGCAGTCACCTAGACGGGTCTGAGAGCTCCTACGAGCAGTACTTC
CASSHLDGSESSYEQYF
>few|.|TRBV4-1|TRBJ1-5
TGCGCCAGCAGCCAAGGTTTGAATCAGCCCCAGCATTTT
CASSQGLNQPQHF
>few|.|TRBV30|TRBJ1-6
TGTGCCTGGAGTAGAGGGCAGGACAATTCACCCCTCCACTTT
CAWSRGQDNSPLHF
>.|TRBD1|TRBV28|TRBJ1-5
TGTGCCAGCAGCTCGACAGGGGGGGAACAGCCCCAGCATTTT
CASSSTGGEQPQHF
>.|TRBD2|TRBV10-1|TRBJ2-2
TGCGCCAGCAGTGAGTCTCCGGGAGGGCCGCGGACCGGGGAGCTGTTTTTT
CASSESPGGPRTGELFF
>few|.|TRBV7-9|TRBJ2-1
TGTGCCAGCAGCCGCTCGGGGTTTGAGCAGTTCTTC
CASSRSGFEQFF
>.|TRBD1|TRBV6-9|TRBJ2-7
TGTGCCAGCAGACAGGGGGCTTCCTCCTACGAGCAGTACTTC
CASRQGASSYEQYF
>.|TRBD1|TRBV2|TRBJ2-4
TGTGCCAGCGGGGATGGACAGGACCTAGCCAAAAACATTCAGTACTTC
CASGDGQDLAKNIQYF
>few|.|TRBV6-6|TRBJ1-3
TGTGCCAGCAGTTACAACAGCCTCTCTGGAAACACCATATATTTT
CASSYNSLSGNTIYF
>.|.|TRBV9|TRBJ2-6
TGTGCCAGCAGCTTCGGTGGGGCCAACGTCCTGACTTTC
CASSFGGANVLTF
>once|.|TRBV28|TRBJ1-4
TGTGCCAGCAGTATCATTCAACTGATGGACGGGCAAGTGGAAAAACTGTTTTTT
CASSIIQLMDGQVEKLFF
>once|.|TRBV10-3|TRBJ2-7
TGTGCCGCCCTGGAAGGATCCGAGCAGTACTTC
CAALEGSEQYF
>few|.|TRBV4-2|TRBJ1-3
TGTGCCAGCAGCCAAGACAGGAGCTCTGGAAACACCATATATTTT
CASSQDRSSGNTIYF
>.|TRBD1|TRBV9|TRBJ2-1
TGTGCCAGCAGCGGACAGGGGAGAGGGGACAATGAGCAGTTCTTC
CASSGQGRGDNEQFF
>few|.|TRBV4-1|TRBJ2-7
TGCGCCAGCAGCCGTATACTCGACTACGAGCAGTACTTC
CASSRILDYEQYF
>.|TRBD1|TRBV19|TRBJ2-4
TGTGCCAGTAGTAGTCCATCGGGACAGGGGGCTTATGGCATTCAGTACTTC
CASSSPSGQGAYGIQYF
>.|.|TRBV5-4|TRBJ2-1
TGTGCCAGCAGCTTGGACAGTTACAATGAGCAGTTCTTC
CASSLDSYNEQFF
>.|TRBD1|TRBV25-1|TRBJ1-1
TGTGCCAGCAGAGCCCACCGGGACAGGAATATGAACACTGAAGCTTTCTTT
CASRAHRDRNMNTEAFF
>.|TRBD1|TRBV5-5|TRBJ1-2
TGTGCCAGCAGCTTGGCCCAGGGGGCGTTGGGCTACACCTTC
CASSLAQGALGYTF
>large|.|TRBV5-1|TRBJ1-2
TGCGCCAGCAGCTCGCAGGAGACTAACTATGGCTACACCTTC
CASSSQETNYGYTF
>.|TRBD1|TRBV19|TRBJ1-5
TGTGCCAGTAGAACAGGGGTTCAGCCCCAGCATTTT
CASRTGVQPQHF
>few|.|TRBV7-8|TRBJ1-5
TGTGCCAGCAGCTTAGGGGACGGGAATCAGCCCCAGCATTTT
CASSLGDGNQPQHF
>.|.|TRBV5-6|TRBJ1-2
TGTGCCAGCAGCTCGGGACATCTCTATGGCTACACCTTC
CASSSGHLYGYTF
>.|.|TRBV7-2|TRBJ2-4
TGTGCCAGCAGCCGAAAAAACATTCAGTACTTC
CASSRKNIQYF
>once|.|TRBV25-1|TRBJ2-3
TGTGCCAGCAGTGTACGGACACCAGATACGCAGTATTTT
CASSVRTPDTQYF
>.|.|TRBV5-1|TRBJ2-1
TGCGCCAGCAGCTCCAGCTCCTACAATGAGCAGTTCTTC
CASSSSSYNEQFF
>.|.|TRBV6-1|TRBJ2-7
TGTGCCAGCAGTGGTACCCTTGGGGCAGGGGAGGGGTACGAGCAGTACTTC
CASSGTLGAGEGYEQYF
>.|TRBD2|TRBV6-5|TRBJ2-1
TGTGCCAGCAGTTACGGTCCTAGCGGTTACAATGAGCAGTTCTTC
CASSYGPSGYNEQFF
>.|.|TRBV4-3|TRBJ2-1
TGCGCCAGCAGCCAAGATAGAGATCCACACAATGAGCAGTTCTTC
CASSQDRDPHNEQFF
>.|.|TRBV5-4|TRBJ2-5
TGTGCCAGCAGCTTTCAAGAGACCCAGTACTTC
CASSFQETQYF
>once|.|TRBV7-9|TRBJ2-5
TGTGCCAGCAGCAACGACAGGCAGGAGTACTTC
CASSNDRQEYF
>.|.|TRBV11-2|TRBJ2-1
TGTGCCAGCAGCTTATTAAATGAGCAGTTCTTC
CASSLLNEQFF
>.|.|TRBV10-1|TRBJ2-1
TGCGCCAGCAGTGAGTCGATCATCTCGGATGAGCAGTTCTTC
CASSESIISDEQFF
>.|TRBD1|TRBV5-4|TRBJ1-3
TGTGCCAGCAGCCCCGGACAGGGGCTTTCTGGAAACACCATATATTTT
CASSPGQGLSGNTIYF
>.|.|TRBV11-3|TRBJ2-6
TGTGCCAGCAGCTTCTGGCCTGATCTCTCTGGGGCCAACGTCCTGACTTTC
CASSFWPDLSGANVLTF
>.|TRBD1|TRBV28|TRBJ1-5
TGTGCCAGCAGTTTATATGCAGGGGGCGGCAATCAGCCCCAGCATTTT
CASSLYAGGGNQPQHF
>.|.|TRBV5-5|TRBJ2-7
TGTGCCAGCAGCTTGGAATTGATACTTGGCTACGAGCAGTACTTC
CASSLELILGYEQYF
>.|TRBD1|TRBV13|TRBJ1-6
TGTGCCAGCAGACTCTCGGACAGGGCGGTCTATAATTCACCCCTCCACTTT
CASRLSDRAVYNSPLHF